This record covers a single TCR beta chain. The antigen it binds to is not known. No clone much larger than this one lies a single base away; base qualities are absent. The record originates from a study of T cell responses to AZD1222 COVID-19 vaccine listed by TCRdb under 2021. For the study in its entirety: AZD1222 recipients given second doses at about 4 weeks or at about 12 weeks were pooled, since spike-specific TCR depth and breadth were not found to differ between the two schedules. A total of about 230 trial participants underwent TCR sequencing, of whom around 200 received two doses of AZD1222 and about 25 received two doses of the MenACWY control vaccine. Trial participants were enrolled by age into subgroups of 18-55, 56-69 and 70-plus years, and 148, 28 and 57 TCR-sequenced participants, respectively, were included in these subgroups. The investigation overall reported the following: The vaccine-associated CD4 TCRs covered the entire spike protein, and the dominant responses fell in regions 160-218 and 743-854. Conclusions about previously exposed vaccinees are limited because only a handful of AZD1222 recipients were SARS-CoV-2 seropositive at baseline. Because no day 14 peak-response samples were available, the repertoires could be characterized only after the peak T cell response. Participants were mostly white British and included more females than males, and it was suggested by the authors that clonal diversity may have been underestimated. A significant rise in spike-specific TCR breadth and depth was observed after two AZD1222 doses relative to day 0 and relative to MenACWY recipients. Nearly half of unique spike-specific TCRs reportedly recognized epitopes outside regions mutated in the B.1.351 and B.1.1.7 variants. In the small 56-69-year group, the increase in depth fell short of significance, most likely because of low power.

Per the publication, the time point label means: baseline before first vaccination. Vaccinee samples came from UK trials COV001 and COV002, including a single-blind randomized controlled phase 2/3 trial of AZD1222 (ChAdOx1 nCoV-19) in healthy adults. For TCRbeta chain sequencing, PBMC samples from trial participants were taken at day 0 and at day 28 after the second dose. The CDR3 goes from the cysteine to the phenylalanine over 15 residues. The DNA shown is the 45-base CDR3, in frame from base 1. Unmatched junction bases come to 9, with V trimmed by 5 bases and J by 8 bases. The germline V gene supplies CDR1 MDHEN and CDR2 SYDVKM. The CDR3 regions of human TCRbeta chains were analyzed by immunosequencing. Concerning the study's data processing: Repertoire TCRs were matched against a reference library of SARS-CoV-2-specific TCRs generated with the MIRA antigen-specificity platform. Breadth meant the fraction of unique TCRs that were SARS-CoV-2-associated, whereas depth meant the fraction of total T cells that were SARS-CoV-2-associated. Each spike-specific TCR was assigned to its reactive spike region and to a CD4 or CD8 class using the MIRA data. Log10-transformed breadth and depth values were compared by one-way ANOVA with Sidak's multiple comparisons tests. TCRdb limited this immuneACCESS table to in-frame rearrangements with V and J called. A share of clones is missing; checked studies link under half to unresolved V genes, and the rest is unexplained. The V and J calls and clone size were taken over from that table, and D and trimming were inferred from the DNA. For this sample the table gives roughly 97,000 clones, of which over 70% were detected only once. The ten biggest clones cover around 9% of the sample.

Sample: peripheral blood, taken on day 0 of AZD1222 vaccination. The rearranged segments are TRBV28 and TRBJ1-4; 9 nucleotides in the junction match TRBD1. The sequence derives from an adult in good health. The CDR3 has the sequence CASSTRTGAREKLFF. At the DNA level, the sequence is TGTGCCAGCAGTACCCGGACAGGGGCGAGGGAAAAACTGTTTTTT.